The rows below give T cell receptor beta chains drawn from one sample of a study of blood T cell repertoires in COVID-19. Clones were sequenced by immunoSEQ multiplex PCR, and TCRdb holds only the in-frame ones, with some missing. Among some 270,000 clones listed, about 90% were seen once. Material for sequencing was PBMCs or T cells enriched from blood (not recorded which). These receptors came from a woman aged 25 to 39 with acute COVID-19. Each CDR3 is given with its conserved first and last residue. Fields, in order: CDR3 length, D gene, J gene, V gene, clone size, CDR3 protein, CDR3 DNA. The D gene is left open where the match is weak. Clone size is not always given. Where it is, it says once, few, many or a class for expanded clones.

16	TRBD2	TRBJ2-3	TRBV3-1/TRBV3-2	.	CASSQELSGSPDTQYF	TGTGCCAGCAGCCAAGAATTAAGCGGGAGTCCGGATACGCAGTATTTT
13	.	TRBJ2-1	TRBV25-1	.	CASRISGDNEQFF	TGTGCCAGCAGGATATCAGGGGACAATGAGCAGTTCTTC
15	.	TRBJ2-1	TRBV29-1	few	CSVEPSSSPYNEQFF	TGCAGCGTTGAGCCTAGCAGTTCTCCGTACAATGAGCAGTTCTTC
15	TRBD1	TRBJ1-6	TRBV19	.	CASSSNRDRVTPLHF	TGTGCCAGTAGTTCAAACCGGGACAGGGTTACACCCCTCCACTTT
14	.	TRBJ2-5	TRBV25-1	.	CASSEFKGGETQYF	TGTGCCAGCAGTGAATTTAAAGGGGGAGAGACCCAGTACTTC
14	.	TRBJ1-5	TRBV19	few	CASSIERGYQPQHF	TGTGCCAGTAGTATAGAAAGGGGTTATCAGCCCCAGCATTTT
15	.	TRBJ2-1	TRBV28	.	CASRPAELKNNEQFF	TGTGCCAGCAGGCCAGCGGAGCTAAAAAACAATGAGCAGTTCTTC
16	TRBD2	TRBJ2-7	TRBV3-1/TRBV3-2	.	CASPRWVGRDSYEQYF	TGTGCCTCCCCCCGATGGGTCGGGAGGGACTCCTACGAGCAGTACTTC
16	.	TRBJ2-3	TRBV4-1	.	CASSQDKGLGWDTQYF	TGCGCCAGCAGCCAAGATAAGGGGCTCGGTTGGGATACGCAGTATTTT
14	TRBD1	TRBJ2-7	TRBV7-2	.	CASSSGQGVAEQYF	TGTGCCAGCAGCTCCGGACAGGGGGTCGCCGAGCAGTACTTC
15	.	TRBJ2-7	TRBV5-1	.	CASSLVTGLSHEQYF	TGCGCCAGCAGCTTGGTAACAGGCCTATCACACGAGCAGTACTTC
15	.	TRBJ1-2	TRBV28	.	CASSQRGKRWDGYTF	TGTGCCAGCAGCCAAAGGGGGAAGAGGTGGGATGGCTACACCTTC
14	TRBD1	TRBJ1-4	TRBV28	.	CASDPGQPNEKLFF	TGTGCCAGCGACCCGGGACAGCCGAATGAAAAACTGTTTTTT
16	TRBD2	TRBJ2-7	TRBV3-1/TRBV3-2	.	CASSPRGSGTIYEQYF	TGTGCCAGCAGCCCCCGGGGTTCCGGGACTATCTACGAGCAGTACTTC
16	.	TRBJ2-2	TRBV9	.	CASSVRGDRDTGELFF	TGTGCCAGCAGCGTACGGGGAGATCGAGACACCGGGGAGCTGTTTTTT
15	.	TRBJ2-7	TRBV7-9	.	CASSSPLAGSYEQYF	TGTGCCAGCAGCTCCCCCTTGGCGGGATCCTACGAGCAGTACTTC
15	TRBD1	TRBJ1-4	TRBV18	.	CASSPRGQGNEKLFF	TGTGCCAGCTCACCACGAGGACAGGGAAACGAAAAACTGTTTTTT
11	.	TRBJ1-5	TRBV27	.	CATGVNQPQHF	TGTGCAACGGGGGTGAATCAGCCCCAGCATTTT
14	.	TRBJ1-2	TRBV18	.	CASSSAFGGDGYTF	TGTGCCAGCTCATCCGCCTTCGGAGGCGATGGCTACACCTTC
17	TRBD1	TRBJ2-7	TRBV27	once	CASSSWDRGVSSYEQYF	TGTGCCAGCAGTTCTTGGGACAGGGGCGTTTCCTCCTACGAGCAGTACTTC
12	.	TRBJ2-1	TRBV5-1	.	CASSLEREEQFF	TGCGCCAGCAGCTTGGAAAGGGAGGAGCAGTTCTTC
14	.	TRBJ1-5	TRBV27	.	CASSLSLGSQPQHF	TGTGCCAGCAGTTTAAGTCTGGGCAGTCAGCCCCAGCATTTT
15	.	TRBJ2-5	TRBV6-5	.	CASSYSLQPQETQYF	TGTGCCAGCAGTTACTCTTTACAGCCACAAGAGACCCAGTACTTC
14	.	TRBJ1-1	TRBV2	.	CASRWFSSRSEAFF	TGTGCCAGCAGGTGGTTCTCATCTCGGAGTGAAGCTTTCTTT
10	.	TRBJ1-3	TRBV12-3/TRBV12-4	.	CASSGNTIYF	TGTGCCAGCTCGGGAAACACCATATATTTT
13	TRBD1	TRBJ1-1	TRBV5-1	few	CASSLGGGDEAFF	TGCGCCAGCAGCTTAGGGGGCGGGGATGAAGCTTTCTTT
15	.	TRBJ1-6	TRBV3-1/TRBV3-2	.	CASSQVGAGNSPLHF	TGTGCCAGCAGCCAAGTGGGGGCAGGTAATTCACCCCTCCACTTT
15	.	TRBJ1-2	TRBV7-8	few	CASSSGSAGGYGYTF	TGTGCCAGCAGCTCCGGGTCAGCGGGAGGCTATGGCTACACCTTC
16	TRBD2	TRBJ2-7	TRBV19	few	CASSINGGGVPYEQYF	TGTGCCAGTAGTATAAATGGCGGGGGGGTTCCCTACGAGCAGTACTTC
15	.	TRBJ1-1	TRBV9	.	CASSVAWTPNTEAFF	TGTGCCAGCAGCGTAGCGTGGACTCCAAACACTGAAGCTTTCTTT
14	TRBD1	TRBJ2-2	TRBV19	.	CASKDRGDTGELFF	TGTGCCAGCAAGGACAGGGGGGACACCGGGGAGCTGTTTTTT
13	.	TRBJ1-1	TRBV6-5	.	CASSFPGNTEAFF	TGTGCCAGCAGTTTTCCGGGGAACACTGAAGCTTTCTTT
16	.	TRBJ1-3	TRBV5-1	.	CASSQDPGSSGNTIYF	TGCGCCAGCAGCCAAGATCCGGGAAGCTCTGGAAACACCATATATTTT
15	TRBD1	TRBJ2-6	TRBV4-1	.	CASSPTGVGANVLTF	TGCGCCAGCAGCCCCACAGGGGTTGGGGCCAACGTCCTGACTTTC
13	TRBD1	TRBJ1-1	TRBV18	.	CASSPGDREGAFF	TGTGCCAGCTCACCGGGGGACAGGGAGGGGGCTTTCTTT
16	TRBD2	TRBJ2-2	TRBV5-1	.	CASSRWGLDHTGELFF	TGCGCCAGCAGCAGGTGGGGACTAGATCACACCGGGGAGCTGTTTTTT
17	.	TRBJ1-5	TRBV27	.	CASSLSAGWDGNQPQHF	TGTGCCAGCAGTTTATCGGCGGGGTGGGATGGCAATCAGCCCCAGCATTTT
14	TRBD1	TRBJ1-5	TRBV30	once	CAWSLGQENQPQHF	TGTGCCTGGAGTCTGGGACAGGAAAATCAGCCCCAGCATTTT
16	TRBD2	TRBJ2-2	TRBV9	.	CASSTGTSGNTGELFF	TGTGCCAGCAGCACTGGGACTAGCGGGAACACCGGGGAGCTGTTTTTT
15	TRBD2	TRBJ2-1	TRBV18	.	CASSPPGLALNEQFF	TGTGCCAGCTCACCACCGGGACTAGCGCTAAATGAGCAGTTCTTC
15	.	TRBJ2-1	TRBV9	.	CASSVFLGESNEQFF	TGTGCCAGCAGCGTATTTCTGGGAGAGTCGAATGAGCAGTTCTTC
15	TRBD1	TRBJ2-2	TRBV27	.	CASSLGTGSTGELFF	TGTGCCAGCAGTTTAGGGACAGGGAGTACCGGGGAGCTGTTTTTT
15	.	TRBJ2-2	TRBV28	.	CASSIPGGNTGELFF	TGTGCCAGCAGTATCCCAGGAGGGAACACCGGGGAGCTGTTTTTT
15	TRBD2	TRBJ2-1	TRBV2	.	CASSEPGGPYNEQFF	TGTGCCAGCAGTGAACCGGGAGGGCCATACAATGAGCAGTTCTTC
17	.	TRBJ2-3	TRBV5-8	.	CASSLENQRPSTDTQYF	TGTGCCAGCAGCTTGGAAAATCAGCGGCCTAGCACAGATACGCAGTATTTT
16	TRBD1	TRBJ2-2	TRBV25-1	.	CASSETGAVDTGELFF	TGTGCCAGCAGTGAAACAGGGGCGGTGGACACCGGGGAGCTGTTTTTT